Included here is one T cell receptor beta chain sequence, with context. The antigen remains unidentified. This CDR3 contains 13 residues. The ends were cut back, 0 bases at V and 4 bases at J, with 7 bases in the middle. The germline V gene encodes CDR1 MDHEN and CDR2 SYDVKM. This entry belongs to a study of T-cell reconstitution after alpha-beta-depleted transplantation in children. The study's findings and limits: T-cell counts and diversity were attributed mostly to newly produced T cells one year after transplant. In patients about two months after transplant, alpha-beta T cells reportedly arose from several hundred expanded graft clones.

Preparing the TCRbeta library involved the use of unique molecular identifiers. TCRdb re-called the PCR reads with MiXCR, one entry per CDR3 protein. This table holds 450,000 to 550,000 distinct CDR3 sequences, approximately 10% found once. The specimen comprised PBMCs, mostly from graft donor cells, sampled 180 days after TCRalphabeta/CD19-depleted stem cell transplant. This sequence was found in a female patient between 2 and 15 years old who had a stem cell transplant for aplastic anemia, so the T cells may come from the graft donor. The chain employs TRBV28 and TRBJ2-7; D is uncertain. CDR3 DNA sequence: TGTGCCAGCAGTTTATGGCCCCGATACGAGCAGTACTTC. Translating gives CASSLWPRYEQYF.